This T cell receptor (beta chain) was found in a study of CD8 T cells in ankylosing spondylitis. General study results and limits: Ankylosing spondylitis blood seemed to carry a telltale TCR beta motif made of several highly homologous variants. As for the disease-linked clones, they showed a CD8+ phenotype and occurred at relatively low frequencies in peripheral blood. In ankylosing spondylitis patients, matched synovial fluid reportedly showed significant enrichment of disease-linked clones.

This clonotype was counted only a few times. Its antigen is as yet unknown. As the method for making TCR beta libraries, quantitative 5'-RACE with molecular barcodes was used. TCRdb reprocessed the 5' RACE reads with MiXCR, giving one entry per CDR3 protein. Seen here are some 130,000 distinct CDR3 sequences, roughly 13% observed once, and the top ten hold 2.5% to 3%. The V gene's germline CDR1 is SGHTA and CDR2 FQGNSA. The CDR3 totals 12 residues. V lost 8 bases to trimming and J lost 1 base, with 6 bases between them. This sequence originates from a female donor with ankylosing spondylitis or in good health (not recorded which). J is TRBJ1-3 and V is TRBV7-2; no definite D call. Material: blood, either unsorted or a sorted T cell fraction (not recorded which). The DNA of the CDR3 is TGTGCCAGCGGTCCTTCTGGAAACACCATATATTTT. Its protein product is CASGPSGNTIYF.